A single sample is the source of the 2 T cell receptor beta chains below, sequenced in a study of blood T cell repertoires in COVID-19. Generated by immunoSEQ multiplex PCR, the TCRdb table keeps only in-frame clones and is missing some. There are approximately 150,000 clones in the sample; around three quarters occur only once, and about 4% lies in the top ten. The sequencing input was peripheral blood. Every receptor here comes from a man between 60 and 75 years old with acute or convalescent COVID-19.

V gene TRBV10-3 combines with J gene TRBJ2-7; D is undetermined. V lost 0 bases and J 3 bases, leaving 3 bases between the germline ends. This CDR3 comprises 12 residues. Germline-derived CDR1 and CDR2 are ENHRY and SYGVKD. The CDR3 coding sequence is TGTGCCATCAGTGAGTCCAGCTACGAGCAGTACTTC. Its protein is CAISESSYEQYF.

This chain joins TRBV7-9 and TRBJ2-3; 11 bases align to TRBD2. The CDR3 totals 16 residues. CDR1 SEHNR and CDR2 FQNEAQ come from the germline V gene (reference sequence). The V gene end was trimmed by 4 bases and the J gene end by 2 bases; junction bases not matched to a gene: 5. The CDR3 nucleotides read TGTGCCAGCAGCTCGGGACTAGCGGTTATCACAGATACGCAGTATTTT. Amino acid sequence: CASSSGLAVITDTQYF.